The 20 T cell receptor beta chains in this list originate from one sample, sequenced in a study of cytomegalovirus exposure and HLA in healthy donors. Both 60 Vbeta primers and 13 Jbeta primers went into the PCR. The protocol was immunoSEQ multiplex PCR, while the TCRdb copy is restricted to in-frame clones and leaves out a portion. Of tens of thousands of clones in the sample, about 75% are singletons; the top ten hold 4.9%. The sequencing sample was made of PBMCs. The receptor set was obtained from a man in his 60s in good health and CMV-seropositive.

The DNA for the CDR3 is TGTGCCAGCAGACCTAGCGGGGGGCTTTTTGGTACGCAGTATTTT. Encoded protein: CASRPSGGLFGTQYF. The V and J genes are TRBV6-1 and TRBJ2-3; 11 positions match TRBD2. The germline CDR1 and CDR2 sequences are MNHNS and SASEGT. V lost 6 bases and J lost 8; bases outside the gene matches: 10. The CDR3 length is 15 residues.

The gene calls are TRBV6-6 and TRBJ2-1, with a tentative D call TRBD2 (6 bases). Germline-derived CDR1 and CDR2 are MNHNY and SVGAGI (reference sequence). Trimming pared 0 bases from V and 6 bases from J, leaving 15 bases between. CDR3 length: 16 residues. CDR3 DNA: TGTGCCAGCAGTTACTCCGTCCCGGGAGCGGGCAATGAGCAGTTCTTC. Encoded protein: CASSYSVPGAGNEQFF.

The chain joins TRBV4-3 to TRBJ2-2; D is possibly TRBD2 (7 bases). The ends were cut back, 0 bases at V and 6 bases at J, with 14 bases in the middle. The CDR3 runs 16 residues. Germline V gene lookup returns CDR1 LGHNA and CDR2 YSLEER. CDR3 amino acids: CASSQEGGRPSGELFF. The DNA of the CDR3 is TGCGCCAGCAGCCAAGAGGGGGGGCGTCCCTCCGGGGAGCTGTTTTTT.

The V gene is TRBV21-1, the J gene TRBJ2-5; the table's TRBD1 call for D was not verified on the DNA. TRBV21-1 is noted as a pseudogene. This CDR3 has 18 residues. In nucleotides, the CDR3 is TGTGCCAGCAGCAAAGTTCCCCGGGACAGGGGAGGGAAAGCGACCCAGTACTTC. This sequence encodes CASSKVPRDRGGKATQYF.

This clone was seen more than once but under ten times. This chain links TRBV4-1 with TRBJ2-7, with D possibly TRBD2 on 6 matching bases. The CDR3 length is 16 residues. The V gene lost 3 bases and the J gene lost 7 bases, with 22 bases spanning the gap. CDR1 MGHRA and CDR2 YSYEKL come from the germline V gene. The CDR3 reads CASSHQIGEVLGEQYF. CDR3 nucleotides: TGCGCCAGCAGCCACCAGATAGGGGAGGTCTTGGGGGAGCAGTACTTC.

This clone has more than one count but fewer than ten. The chain recombines TRBV6-6 with TRBJ1-1; D is unresolved. The CDR3 extends over 14 amino acids. Germline V gene sequence: CDR1 MNHNY, CDR2 SVGAGI (reference sequence). V lost 2 bases and J lost 4, with 11 bases in between. In nucleotides, the CDR3 is TGTGCCAGCAGTTACGGCCCCACGGGCACTGAAGCTTTCTTT. Encoded protein: CASSYGPTGTEAFF.

This clone appeared once. The chain carries TRBV28 and TRBJ1-5; tentatively, D is TRBD1 (5 bases). CDR1 and CDR2 from the germline V gene are MDHEN and SYDVKM. V lost 5 bases and J 7 bases, leaving 15 bases between the germline ends. The CDR3 consists of 14 residues. For the CDR3, the DNA is TGTGCCAGCAGTCCAATACAGGTTGGCCAGCCCCAGCATTTT. As protein: CASSPIQVGQPQHF. Variable domain in full (rest from reference TRBV28 and TRBJ1-5): DVKVTQSSRYLVKRTGEKVFLECVQDMDHENMFWYRQDPGLGLRLIYFSYDVKMKEKGDIPEGYSVSREKKERFSLILESASTNQTSMYLCASSPIQVGQPQHFGDGTRLSIL.

A few counts support this clone. This chain uses TRBV5-1 with TRBJ2-2; the match to TRBD2 covers 12 bases. Germline loops: CDR1 SGHRS, CDR2 YFSETQ. The CDR3 extends over 18 amino acids. Trimming cost V 1 base and J 1 base; bases outside gene matches: 5. This chain's CDR3 is CASSLPGLAGMNTGELFF. In DNA, the CDR3 is TGCGCCAGCAGCTTGCCAGGACTAGCGGGAATGAACACCGGGGAGCTGTTTTTT.

The chain combines TRBV28 with TRBJ1-2, with no clear D. Trimming stripped 5 bases from V and 7 bases from J, with 17 bases between. CDR1 MDHEN and CDR2 SYDVKM come from the germline V gene. This CDR3 has 14 residues. CDR3 sequence: CASSVTGGGGGYTF. In DNA, the CDR3 is TGTGCCAGCAGTGTGACGGGAGGAGGAGGTGGCTACACCTTC.

CDR3 residues: CASSPERGAYNEQFF. The CDR3 nucleotides are TGTGCCAGCAGCCCGGAGCGGGGGGCCTACAATGAGCAGTTCTTC. The genes are TRBV9 and TRBJ2-1, with TRBD2 identical over 9 bases. The length of the CDR3 is 15 residues. The germline gives CDR1 SGDLS, CDR2 YYNGEE. V lost 4 bases and J lost 2; bases outside the gene matches: 4.

On this clone itself: Relative to the germline gene, one junction end is altered; a read error may explain this. This chain joins TRBV7-7 and TRBJ1-1; D is ambiguous. The CDR3 sequence is 13 residues long. Germline lookup yields CDR1 SSHAT and CDR2 FNYEAQ (reference sequence). As DNA, the CDR3 is TGTGCTAGCAGCCCCCGGGAGGGCACTGAAGCTTTCTTT. This gives the protein CASSPREGTEAFF.

This clone is medium-sized by share. The chain links TRBV10-3 to TRBJ1-5; D remains unclear. CDR1 is ENHRY and CDR2 is SYGVKD in the germline V gene. V was trimmed by 0 bases and J by 8 bases, leaving 8 bases between them. The length of the CDR3 is 13 residues. The CDR3, as DNA: TGTGCCATCAGTGAGTCGGCCGTGGAGCCCCAGCATTTT. It codes for CAISESAVEPQHF.

This chain uses TRBV6-5 with TRBJ2-1, with D perhaps TRBD2 (5 bases). CDR1 is MNHEY, CDR2 SVGAGI, per germline. The CDR3 consists of 15 residues. Trimming stripped 2 bases from V and 6 bases from J, with 14 bases between. The CDR3 sequence: CASSYVGGYFNEQFF. The DNA of the CDR3 is TGTGCCAGCAGTTACGTGGGCGGGTATTTCAATGAGCAGTTCTTC.

The J gene is TRBJ2-1, the V gene TRBV4-2; TRBD2 matches at 8 bases. The CDR3 consists of 17 residues. With V trimmed by 1 base and J by 4 bases, 9 bases remained unmatched. Germline CDR1 and CDR2: LGHNA and YNFKEQ. The CDR3 bases are TGTGCCAGCAGCCAAGGGCCCACTAGCGGATCATACAATGAGCAGTTCTTC. As protein: CASSQGPTSGSYNEQFF.

The V gene is TRBV30, the J gene TRBJ2-7; the D is unclear. CDR1 GTSNPN and CDR2 SVGIG come from the germline V gene (reference sequence). The CDR3 totals 14 residues. The V gene lost 2 bases and the J gene lost 6 bases, with 17 bases spanning the gap. CDR3 sequence: CAWSTPPGRPEQYF. In DNA form, the CDR3 reads TGTGCCTGGAGTACACCCCCAGGCCGCCCCGAGCAGTACTTC.

The chain couples TRBV5-1 to TRBJ1-5; D is unclear. The ends were cut back, 0 bases at V and 0 bases at J, with 7 bases in the middle. Germline V gene sequence: CDR1 SGHRS, CDR2 YFSETQ. The CDR3 contains 15 residues. The CDR3 DNA reads TGCGCCAGCAGCTTGGATGGCGGTAGCAATCAGCCCCAGCATTTT. Residues: CASSLDGGSNQPQHF.

The J gene is TRBJ2-1, the V gene TRBV27; tentatively, D is TRBD1 (6 bases). In germline, CDR1 is MNHEY, CDR2 SMNVEV (reference sequence). The CDR3 is 14 amino acids. The V end was cut by 7 bases, the J end by 4 bases, with 14 bases between. DNA for the CDR3: TGTGCCAGCACAGGGGCCGGACCGTACAATGAGCAGTTCTTC. This codes for CASTGAGPYNEQFF.

The chain has TRBV6-1 and TRBJ2-5; perhaps TRBD1 as D (6 bases). CDR1 and CDR2 (germline): MNHNS, SASEGT. The CDR3 extends over 13 amino acids. V shed 6 bases and J shed 2 bases, with 10 bases lying between them. This chain's CDR3 is CASSRTEQETQYF. DNA for the CDR3: TGTGCCAGCAGCCGGACAGAACAAGAGACCCAGTACTTC.

The chain links TRBV5-1 to TRBJ2-1, with 11 bases fitting TRBD2. The germline gives CDR1 SGHRS, CDR2 YFSETQ. With V trimmed by 0 bases and J by 8 bases, 4 bases remained unmatched. The CDR3 is 15 residues long. Here the CDR3 reads CASSLALAGGYEQFF. The CDR3 DNA sequence: TGCGCCAGCAGCTTGGCCCTAGCGGGGGGATATGAGCAGTTCTTC.

This CDR3 reads CASSLSPSSGNTIYF. CDR3 nucleotides: TGTGCCAGCAGCTTGAGCCCGAGCTCTGGAAACACCATATATTTT. V and J are TRBV9 and TRBJ1-3; D is unclear. V shed 4 bases and J shed 0 bases, with 11 bases lying between them. The CDR3 spans 15 residues. The germline V gene has CDR1 SGDLS and CDR2 YYNGEE.